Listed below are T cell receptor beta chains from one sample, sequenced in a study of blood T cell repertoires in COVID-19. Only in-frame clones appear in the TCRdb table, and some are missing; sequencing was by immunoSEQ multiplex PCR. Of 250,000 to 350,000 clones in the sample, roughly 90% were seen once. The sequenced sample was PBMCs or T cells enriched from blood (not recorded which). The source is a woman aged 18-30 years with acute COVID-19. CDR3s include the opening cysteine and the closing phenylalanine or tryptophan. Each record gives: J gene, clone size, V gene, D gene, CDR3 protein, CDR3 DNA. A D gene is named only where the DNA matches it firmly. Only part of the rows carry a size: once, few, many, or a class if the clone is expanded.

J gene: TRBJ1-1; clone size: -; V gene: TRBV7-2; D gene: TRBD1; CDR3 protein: CASRDRGALNTEAFF; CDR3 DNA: TGTGCCAGCCGGGACAGGGGGGCCTTGAACACTGAAGCTTTCTTT
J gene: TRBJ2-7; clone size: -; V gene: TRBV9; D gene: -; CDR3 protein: CASSVGALAFGEQYF; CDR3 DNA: TGTGCCAGCAGCGTAGGGGCTTTGGCTTTTGGTGAGCAGTACTTC
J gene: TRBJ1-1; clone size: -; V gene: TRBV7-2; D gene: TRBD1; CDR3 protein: CASSLARGQGEAFF; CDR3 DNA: TGTGCCAGCAGCTTAGCCCGAGGACAGGGTGAAGCTTTCTTT
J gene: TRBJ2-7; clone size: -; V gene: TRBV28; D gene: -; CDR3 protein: CASSLSRGAGSFVYEQYF; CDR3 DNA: TGTGCCAGCAGTTTATCTAGGGGCGCGGGGTCTTTTGTCTACGAGCAGTACTTC
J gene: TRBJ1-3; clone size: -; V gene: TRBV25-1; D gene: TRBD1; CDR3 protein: CASRDRDVSGNTIYF; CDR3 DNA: TGTGCCAGCAGGGACAGGGATGTCTCTGGAAACACCATATATTTT
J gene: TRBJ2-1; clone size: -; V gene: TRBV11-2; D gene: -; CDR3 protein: CASSLENRYNEQFF; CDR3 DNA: TGTGCCAGCAGCTTAGAAAACAGATACAATGAGCAGTTCTTC
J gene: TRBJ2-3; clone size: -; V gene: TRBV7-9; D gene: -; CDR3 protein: CASSLMLRLASTDTQYF; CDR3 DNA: TGTGCCAGCAGCTTAATGTTACGTCTAGCGAGCACAGATACGCAGTATTTT
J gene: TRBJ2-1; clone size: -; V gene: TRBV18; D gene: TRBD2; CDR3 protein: CASSRLAGRYNEQFF; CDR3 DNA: TGTGCCAGCTCACGTCTAGCGGGGCGCTACAATGAGCAGTTCTTC
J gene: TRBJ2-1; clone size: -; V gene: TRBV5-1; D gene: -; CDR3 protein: CASSLDVEGEQFF; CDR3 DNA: TGCGCCAGCAGCTTGGATGTGGAGGGTGAGCAGTTCTTC
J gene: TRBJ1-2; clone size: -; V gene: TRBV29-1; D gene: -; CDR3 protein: CSVLSSTSRGQLNYGYTF; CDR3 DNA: TGCAGCGTTCTGTCCTCTACCTCCAGGGGCCAACTAAACTATGGCTACACCTTC
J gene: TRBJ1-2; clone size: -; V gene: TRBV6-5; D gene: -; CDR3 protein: CASSPGANYGYTF; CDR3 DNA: TGTGCCAGCAGCCCGGGAGCTAACTATGGCTACACCTTC
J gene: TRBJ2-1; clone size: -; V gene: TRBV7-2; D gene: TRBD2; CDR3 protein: CASSFGTSGSKQFF; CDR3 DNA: TGTGCCAGCAGCTTTGGGACTAGCGGGAGTAAGCAGTTCTTC
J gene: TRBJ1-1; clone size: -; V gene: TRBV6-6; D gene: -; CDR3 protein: CASSRGGSGGLAVNTEAFF; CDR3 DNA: TGTGCCAGCAGTCGTGGGGGGAGCGGGGGCCTCGCGGTGAACACTGAAGCTTTCTTT
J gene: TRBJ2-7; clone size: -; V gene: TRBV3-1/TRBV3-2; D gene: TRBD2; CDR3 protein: CASSQEAGGSSYEQYF; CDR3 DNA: TGTGCCAGCAGCCAAGAAGCGGGAGGAAGCTCCTACGAGCAGTACTTC
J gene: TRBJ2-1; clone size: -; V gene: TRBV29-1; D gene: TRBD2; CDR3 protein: CSVQRGSYNEQFF; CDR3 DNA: TGCAGCGTTCAGCGGGGGTCCTACAATGAGCAGTTCTTC
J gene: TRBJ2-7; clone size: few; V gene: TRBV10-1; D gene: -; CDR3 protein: CASSEVGREQYF; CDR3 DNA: TGCGCCAGCAGTGAGGTTGGGAGGGAGCAGTACTTC
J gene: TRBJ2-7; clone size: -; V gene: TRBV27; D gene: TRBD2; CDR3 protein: CASRLRWTRSYEQYF; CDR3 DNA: TGTGCCAGCCGACTGCGATGGACTAGGTCCTACGAGCAGTACTTC
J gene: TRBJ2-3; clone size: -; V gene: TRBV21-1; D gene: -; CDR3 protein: CASSNISTDTQYF; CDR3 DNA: TGTGCCAGCAGCAATATCTCCACAGATACGCAGTATTTT
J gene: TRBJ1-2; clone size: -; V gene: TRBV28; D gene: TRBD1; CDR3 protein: CASSFKKGTGGHGYTF; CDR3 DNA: TGTGCCAGCAGTTTCAAAAAAGGGACAGGGGGCCATGGCTACACCTTC
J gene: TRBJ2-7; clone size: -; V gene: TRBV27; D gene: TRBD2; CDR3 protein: CASSLTRGGEQYF; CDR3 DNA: TGTGCCAGCAGTTTAACTCGCGGGGGGGAGCAGTACTTC
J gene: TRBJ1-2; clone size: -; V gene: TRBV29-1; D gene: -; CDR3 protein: CSVALDKGYGYTF; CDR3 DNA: TGCAGCGTTGCCCTCGACAAAGGTTATGGCTACACCTTC
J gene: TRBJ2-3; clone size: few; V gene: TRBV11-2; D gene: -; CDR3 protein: CASSLGRDTQYF; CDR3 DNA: TGTGCCAGCAGCTTAGGTCGAGATACGCAGTATTTT
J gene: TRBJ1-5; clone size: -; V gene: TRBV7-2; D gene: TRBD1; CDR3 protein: CASSTQGGQPQHF; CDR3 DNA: TGTGCCAGCAGTACCCAGGGGGGACAGCCCCAGCATTTT
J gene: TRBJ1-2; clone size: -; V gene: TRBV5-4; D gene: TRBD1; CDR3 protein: CASSLEPTTGSYGYTF; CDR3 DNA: TGTGCCAGCAGCTTGGAACCTACGACAGGGTCCTATGGCTACACCTTC
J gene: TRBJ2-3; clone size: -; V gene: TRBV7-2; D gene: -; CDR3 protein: CASSELVVSPIATQYF; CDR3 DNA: TGTGCCAGCAGCGAGTTAGTAGTATCTCCCATTGCTACGCAGTATTTT
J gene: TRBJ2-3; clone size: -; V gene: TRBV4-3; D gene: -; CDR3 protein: CASSLLLKGGDTQYF; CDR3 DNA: TGCGCCAGCAGCCTCCTCTTAAAAGGGGGAGATACGCAGTATTTT
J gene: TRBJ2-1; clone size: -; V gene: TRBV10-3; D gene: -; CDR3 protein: CAISVSSSYNEQFF; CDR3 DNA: TGTGCCATCAGTGTGTCGAGCTCCTACAATGAGCAGTTCTTC
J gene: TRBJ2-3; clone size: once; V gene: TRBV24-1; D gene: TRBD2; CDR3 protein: CATSPGRGKTDTQYF; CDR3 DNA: TGTGCCACCAGTCCCGGGAGGGGCAAGACAGATACGCAGTATTTT
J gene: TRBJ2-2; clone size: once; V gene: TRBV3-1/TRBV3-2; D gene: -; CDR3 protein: CASSHGRANTGELFF; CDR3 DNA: TGTGCCAGCAGCCATGGTAGAGCGAACACCGGGGAGCTGTTTTTT
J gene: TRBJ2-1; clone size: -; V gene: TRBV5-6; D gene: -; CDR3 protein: CASSLVGHTYNEQFF; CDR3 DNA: TGTGCCAGCAGCTTGGTGGGCCACACTTACAATGAGCAGTTCTTC
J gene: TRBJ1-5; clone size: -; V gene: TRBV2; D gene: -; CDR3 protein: CASSEAEYGSGNQPQHF; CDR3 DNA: TGTGCCAGCAGTGAAGCGGAATACGGGTCAGGCAATCAGCCCCAGCATTTT
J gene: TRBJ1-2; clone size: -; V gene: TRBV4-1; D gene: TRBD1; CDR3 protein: CASSQDRDRGQENGYTF; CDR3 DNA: TGCGCCAGCAGCCAAGACCGGGACAGGGGGCAGGAGAACGGCTACACCTTC
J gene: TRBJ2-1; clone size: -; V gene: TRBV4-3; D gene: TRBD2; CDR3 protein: CASSQDGTSGLKFF; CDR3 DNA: TGCGCCAGCAGCCAAGACGGGACTAGCGGGCTTAAGTTCTTC
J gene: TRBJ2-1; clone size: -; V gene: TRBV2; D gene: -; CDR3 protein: CASNQQDPSYNEQFF; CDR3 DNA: TGTGCCAGCAATCAACAGGACCCCTCCTACAATGAGCAGTTCTTC
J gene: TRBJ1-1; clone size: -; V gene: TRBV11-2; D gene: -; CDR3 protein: CASSLNPRAEAFF; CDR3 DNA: TGTGCCAGCAGCCTCAACCCCAGGGCTGAAGCTTTCTTT
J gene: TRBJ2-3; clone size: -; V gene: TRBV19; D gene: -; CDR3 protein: CASSRVRGGDTDTQYF; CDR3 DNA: TGTGCCAGTAGTCGCGTCAGGGGAGGGGACACAGATACGCAGTATTTT
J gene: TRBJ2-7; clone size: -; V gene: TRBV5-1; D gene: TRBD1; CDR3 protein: CASSWTGGGYEQYF; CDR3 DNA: TGCGCCAGCAGCTGGACAGGGGGAGGCTACGAGCAGTACTTC
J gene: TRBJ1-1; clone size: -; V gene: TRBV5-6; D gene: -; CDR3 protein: CASSLAIEGELTEAFF; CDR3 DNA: TGTGCCAGCAGCTTGGCCATTGAAGGGGAACTGACTGAAGCTTTCTTT
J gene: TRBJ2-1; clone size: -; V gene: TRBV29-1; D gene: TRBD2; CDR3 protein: CSGRAGVGLAGGPNEQFF; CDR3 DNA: TGCAGCGGCCGCGCGGGGGTAGGGCTAGCGGGAGGGCCTAATGAGCAGTTCTTC
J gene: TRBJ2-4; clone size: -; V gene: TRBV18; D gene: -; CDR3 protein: CASSPIASSEDIQYF; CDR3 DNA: TGTGCCAGCTCACCAATCGCCTCCTCAGAAGACATTCAGTACTTC
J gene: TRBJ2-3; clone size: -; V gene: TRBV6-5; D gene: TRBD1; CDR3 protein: CASSYGQGEDTQYF; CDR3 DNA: TGTGCCAGCAGTTACGGACAGGGGGAGGATACGCAGTATTTT
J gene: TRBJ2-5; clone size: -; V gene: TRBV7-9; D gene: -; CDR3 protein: CASSLKGSGSRETQYF; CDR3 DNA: TGTGCCAGCAGCTTAAAGGGCTCCGGGAGTAGGGAGACCCAGTACTTC
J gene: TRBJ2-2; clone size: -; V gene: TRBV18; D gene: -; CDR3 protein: CASSRNRETGELFF; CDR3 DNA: TGTGCCAGCTCACGGAACAGGGAAACCGGGGAGCTGTTTTTT
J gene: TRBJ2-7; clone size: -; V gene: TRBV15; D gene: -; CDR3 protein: CATSSTGVIFEQYF; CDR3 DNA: TGTGCCACCAGCTCTACGGGAGTAATATTCGAGCAGTACTTC
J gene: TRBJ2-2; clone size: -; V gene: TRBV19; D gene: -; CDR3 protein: CASNSGTYLVGELFF; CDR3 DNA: TGTGCCAGTAATTCCGGGACATATTTGGTCGGGGAGCTGTTTTTT
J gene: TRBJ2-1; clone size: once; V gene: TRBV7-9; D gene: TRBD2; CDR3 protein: CASRRGDHNEQFF; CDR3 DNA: TGTGCCAGCAGGCGGGGGGACCACAATGAGCAGTTCTTC
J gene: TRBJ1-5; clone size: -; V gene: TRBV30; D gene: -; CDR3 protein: CAWSVTGLDGNQPQHF; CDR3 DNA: TGTGCCTGGAGTGTGACGGGGTTGGATGGCAATCAGCCCCAGCATTTT
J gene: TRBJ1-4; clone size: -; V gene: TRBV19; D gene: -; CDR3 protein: CASTQGRTANEKLFF; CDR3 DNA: TGTGCCAGTACCCAAGGGAGGACGGCTAATGAAAAACTGTTTTTT
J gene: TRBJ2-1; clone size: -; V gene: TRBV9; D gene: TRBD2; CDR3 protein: CASSVGTSGAYNEQFF; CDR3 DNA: TGTGCCAGCAGCGTAGGAACTAGCGGGGCATACAATGAGCAGTTCTTC
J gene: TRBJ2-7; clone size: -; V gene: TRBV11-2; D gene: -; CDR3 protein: CASSLDGPVSYEQYF; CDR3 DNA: TGTGCCAGCAGCTTAGATGGGCCAGTATCCTACGAGCAGTACTTC
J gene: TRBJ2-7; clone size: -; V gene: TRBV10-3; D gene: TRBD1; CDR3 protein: CAMGQDHYEQYF; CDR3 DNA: TGTGCCATGGGACAGGACCACTACGAGCAGTACTTC
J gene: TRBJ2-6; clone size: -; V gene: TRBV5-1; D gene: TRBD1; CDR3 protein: CASSLMRQGSSGANVLTF; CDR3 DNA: TGCGCCAGCAGCTTGATGAGACAGGGTTCCTCTGGGGCCAACGTCCTGACTTTC
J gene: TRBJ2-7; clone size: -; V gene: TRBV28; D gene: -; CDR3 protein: CASSLQFVGVVF; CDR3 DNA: TGTGCCAGCAGTTTACAGTTTGTGGGAGTTGTATTC
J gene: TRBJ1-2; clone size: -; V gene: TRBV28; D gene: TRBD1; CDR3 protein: CASSLLQGANNLGYTF; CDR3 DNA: TGTGCCAGCAGTTTGTTACAGGGGGCTAACAACTTGGGCTACACCTTC
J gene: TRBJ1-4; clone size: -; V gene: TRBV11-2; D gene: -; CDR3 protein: CASSQSGLRATNEKLFF; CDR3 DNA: TGTGCCAGCAGTCAATCGGGTCTGCGAGCAACTAATGAAAAACTGTTTTTT
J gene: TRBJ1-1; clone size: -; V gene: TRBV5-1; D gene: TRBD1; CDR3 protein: CASSLDPGQGGKAFF; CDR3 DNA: TGCGCCAGCAGCTTGGATCCGGGACAGGGGGGAAAAGCTTTCTTT
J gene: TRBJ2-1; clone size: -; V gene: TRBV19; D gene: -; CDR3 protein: CASSIVAGKDEQFF; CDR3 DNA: TGTGCCAGTAGTATAGTCGCAGGGAAGGATGAGCAGTTCTTC